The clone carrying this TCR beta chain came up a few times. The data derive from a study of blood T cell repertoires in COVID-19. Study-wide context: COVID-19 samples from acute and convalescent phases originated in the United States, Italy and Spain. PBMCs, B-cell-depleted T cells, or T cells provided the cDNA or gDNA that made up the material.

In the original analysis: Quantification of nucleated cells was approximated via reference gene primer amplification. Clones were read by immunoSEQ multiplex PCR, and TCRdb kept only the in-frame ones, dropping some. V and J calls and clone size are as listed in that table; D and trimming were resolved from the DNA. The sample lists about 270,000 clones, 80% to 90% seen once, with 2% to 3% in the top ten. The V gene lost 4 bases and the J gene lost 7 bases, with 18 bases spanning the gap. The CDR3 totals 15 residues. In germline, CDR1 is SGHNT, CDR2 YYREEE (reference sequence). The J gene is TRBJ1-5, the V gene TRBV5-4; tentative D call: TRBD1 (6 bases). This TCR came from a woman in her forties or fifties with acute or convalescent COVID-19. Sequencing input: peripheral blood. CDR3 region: CASSRGGAVEQPQHF. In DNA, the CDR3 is TGTGCCAGCAGCCGGGGGGGCGCGGTCGAACAGCCCCAGCATTTT. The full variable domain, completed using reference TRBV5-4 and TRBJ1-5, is ETGVTQSPTHLIKTRGQQVTLRCSSQSGHNTVSWYQQALGQGPQFIFQYYREEENGRGNFPPRFSGLQFPNYSSELNVNALELDDSALYLCASSRGGAVEQPQHFGDGTRLSIL.